The present T cell receptor beta chain was sequenced within a study of shared clonotypes between healthy human individuals. Study outcomes and limitations: Although depth was large, rarefaction showed that sequencing of the sorted subsets was incomplete. Sharing across a handful of donors was seen in roughly 5% of naive CD4 clonotypes.

The CDR3 extends over 15 amino acids. Per the germline V gene, CDR1 is SGHKS and CDR2 is YYEKEE (reference sequence). Losses at the gene ends were 2 bases for V and 5 bases for J; bases not matched to a gene: 5. Both subsets, CD45RA+ naive and CD45RA-negative memory, were split from the CD4+ cells. About this clone: Antigen specificity is unknown.

Assay used: immunoSEQ multiplex PCR; TCRdb lists only in-frame clones, some missing. The table has roughly 1,100,000 clones, around 76% seen once. The V call is TRBV5-5, the J call TRBJ2-7; TRBD1 matches 12 bases. Sequencing input: memory CD4+ T cells sorted from blood. The subset denotes: CD45RA-negative fraction. The TCR comes from a young man in good health. The CDR3 sequence: CASSLPGQGANEQYF. The CDR3 DNA follows: TGTGCCAGCAGCTTACCGGGACAGGGGGCGAACGAGCAGTACTTC.